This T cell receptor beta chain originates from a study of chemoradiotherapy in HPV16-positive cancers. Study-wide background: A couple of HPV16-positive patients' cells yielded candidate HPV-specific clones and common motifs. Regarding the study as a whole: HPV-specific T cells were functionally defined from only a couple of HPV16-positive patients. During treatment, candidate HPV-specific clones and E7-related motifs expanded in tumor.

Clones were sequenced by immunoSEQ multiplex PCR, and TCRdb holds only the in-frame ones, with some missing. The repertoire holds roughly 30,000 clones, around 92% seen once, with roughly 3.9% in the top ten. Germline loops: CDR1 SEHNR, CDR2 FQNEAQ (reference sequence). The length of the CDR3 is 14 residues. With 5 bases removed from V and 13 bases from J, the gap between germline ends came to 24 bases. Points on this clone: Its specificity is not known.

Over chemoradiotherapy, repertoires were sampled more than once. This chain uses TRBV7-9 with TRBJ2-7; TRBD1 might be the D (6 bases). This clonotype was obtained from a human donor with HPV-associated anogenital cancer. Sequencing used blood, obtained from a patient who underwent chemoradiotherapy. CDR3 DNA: TGTGCCAGCAGCCCCGGCCCGTCGGGACAAAGAGAATACTTC. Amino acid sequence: CASSPGPSGQREYF.